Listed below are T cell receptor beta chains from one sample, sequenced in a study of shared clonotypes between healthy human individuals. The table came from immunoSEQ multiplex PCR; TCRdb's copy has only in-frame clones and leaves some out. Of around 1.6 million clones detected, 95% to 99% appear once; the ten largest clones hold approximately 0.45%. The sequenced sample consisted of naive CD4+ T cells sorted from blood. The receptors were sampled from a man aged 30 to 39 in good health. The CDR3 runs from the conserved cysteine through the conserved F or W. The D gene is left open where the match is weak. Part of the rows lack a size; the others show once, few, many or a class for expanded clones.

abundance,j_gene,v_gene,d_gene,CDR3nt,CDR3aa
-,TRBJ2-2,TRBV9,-,TGTGCCAGCAGCGTTTACGGGGAGACGGCCGGGGAGCTGTTTTTT,CASSVYGETAGELFF
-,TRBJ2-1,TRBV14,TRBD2,TGTGCCAGCAGCCGACCTGGAGTAGCGGGAGGGATTCGGCAGTTCTTC,CASSRPGVAGGIRQFF
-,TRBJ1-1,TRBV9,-,TGTGCCAGCAGCGCCCACCAGGGGCTGGGCACTGAAGCTTTCTTT,CASSAHQGLGTEAFF
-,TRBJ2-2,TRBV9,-,TGTGCCAGCAGCGTAGTAGGAGTTCTCGGGGAGCTGTTTTTT,CASSVVGVLGELFF
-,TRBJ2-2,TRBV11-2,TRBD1,TGTGCCAGCAGCTCCCCAGGGGGCGCCGCCACCGGGGAGCTGTTTTTT,CASSSPGGAATGELFF
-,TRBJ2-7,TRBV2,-,TGTGCCAGCCATGTTGACGGAAGCTCCTACGAGCAGTACTTC,CASHVDGSSYEQYF
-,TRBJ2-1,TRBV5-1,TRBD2,TGCGCCAGCAGCTTGGACGGGAGGTCATCAAATGAGCAGTTCTTC,CASSLDGRSSNEQFF
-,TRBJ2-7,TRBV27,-,TGTGCCAGCAGCTCTGGCATTTACGAGCAGTACTTC,CASSSGIYEQYF
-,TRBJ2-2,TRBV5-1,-,TGCGCCAGCAGGGGGGCCGATACCGGGGAGCTGTTTTTT,CASRGADTGELFF
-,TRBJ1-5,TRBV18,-,TGTGCCAGCTCACCCAACCGGGCAATGGGGGATCAGCCCCAGCATTTT,CASSPNRAMGDQPQHF
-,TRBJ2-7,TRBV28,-,TGTGCCAGCAGTTTCGGGCTAGCGAGTCCCGAGCAGTACTTC,CASSFGLASPEQYF
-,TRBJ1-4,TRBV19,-,TGTGCCAGTAGCCCTGGAAGGCGGAGTAAACTGTTTTTT,CASSPGRRSKLFF
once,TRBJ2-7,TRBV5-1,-,TGCGCCAGCAGCGACGCGTTGGGCAGGGGCCACGAGCAGTACTTC,CASSDALGRGHEQYF
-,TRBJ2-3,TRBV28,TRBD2,TGTGCCAGCAGTTCCCCGGGACTAGCGGTCCCAGATACGCAGTATTTT,CASSSPGLAVPDTQYF
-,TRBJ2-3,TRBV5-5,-,TGTGCCAGCGAGGGGCGGGGTAGGGCAGATACGCAGTATTTT,CASEGRGRADTQYF
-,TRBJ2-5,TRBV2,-,TGTGCCAGCAGTGAAGATGGCCAAGAGACCCAGTACTTC,CASSEDGQETQYF
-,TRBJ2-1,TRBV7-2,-,TGTGCCAGCAGCCTCTTGGGGAGTTCCTACAATGAGCAGTTCTTC,CASSLLGSSYNEQFF
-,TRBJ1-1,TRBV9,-,TGTGCCAGCAGCGGGCAGGGAGGTGGGTACACTGAAGCTTTCTTT,CASSGQGGGYTEAFF
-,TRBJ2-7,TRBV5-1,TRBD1,TGCGCCAGCAGCTTGACCACCTCAGGGGGCCCCTTATACGAGCAGTACTTC,CASSLTTSGGPLYEQYF
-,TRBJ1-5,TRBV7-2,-,TGTGCCAGCAGCTTAAATTCCGGCTACAATCAGCCCCAGCATTTT,CASSLNSGYNQPQHF
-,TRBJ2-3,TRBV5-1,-,TGCGCCAGCAGCTTGGGTCAGATGGCCACAGATACGCAGTATTTT,CASSLGQMATDTQYF
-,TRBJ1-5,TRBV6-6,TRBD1,TGTGCCAGCAGTTACGAGACAGGGGATCAGCCCCAGCATTTT,CASSYETGDQPQHF
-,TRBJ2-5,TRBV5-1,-,TGCGCCAGCAGCTTGAGCGGGACCCAGTACTTC,CASSLSGTQYF
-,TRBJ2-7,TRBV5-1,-,TGCGCCAGCAGCTTGGAAGCCGCGGCCTCCGGTGGCGAGCAGTACTTC,CASSLEAAASGGEQYF
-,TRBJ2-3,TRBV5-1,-,TGCGCCAGCAGCTGGGGACATTCCACAGATACGCAGTATTTT,CASSWGHSTDTQYF
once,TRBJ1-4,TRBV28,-,TGTGCCAGCGGAGGGATACAGGCGACTAATGAAAAACTGTTTTTT,CASGGIQATNEKLFF
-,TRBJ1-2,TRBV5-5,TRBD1,TGTGCCAGCAGCTTATCTACCTTTATCTTCGGGACAGGCGATGGCTACACCTTC,CASSLSTFIFGTGDGYTF
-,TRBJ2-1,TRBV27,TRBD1,TGTGCCAGCACTAGGACAGGGCCCTACAATGAGCAGTTCTTC,CASTRTGPYNEQFF
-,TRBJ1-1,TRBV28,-,TGTGCCAGCACCCCTTCTGAAGCTTTCTTT,CASTPSEAFF
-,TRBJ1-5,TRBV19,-,TGTGCCAGTAACCAGAGGACAGCCGTGCAGCCCCAGCATTTT,CASNQRTAVQPQHF
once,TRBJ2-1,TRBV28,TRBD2,TGTGCCAGTATCCTAGCGGGCCCAGGCAATGAGCAGTTCTTC,CASILAGPGNEQFF
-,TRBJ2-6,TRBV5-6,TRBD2,TGTGCCAGCTCCTTCGGGGCGGGAGGCGCTGGGGCCAACGTCCTGACTTTC,CASSFGAGGAGANVLTF
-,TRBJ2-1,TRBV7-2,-,TGTGCCAGCAGCTCCACGTGGGGCGGGTACTCAACTGAGCAGTTCTTC,CASSSTWGGYSTEQFF
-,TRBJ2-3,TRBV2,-,TGTGCCAGCAGCGTACAGGGTTCAGATACGCAGTATTTT,CASSVQGSDTQYF
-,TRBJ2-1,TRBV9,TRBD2,TGTGCCAGCAGCCCCCGGGGTGCGGGAGGACACAATGAGCAGTTCTTC,CASSPRGAGGHNEQFF
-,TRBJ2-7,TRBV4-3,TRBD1,TGCGCCAGCAGCCACCGGGACAGGGGAACCTACGAGCAGTACTTC,CASSHRDRGTYEQYF
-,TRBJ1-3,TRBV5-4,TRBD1,TGTGCCAGCAGCTTGGGACAGGGGACGAACACCATATATTTT,CASSLGQGTNTIYF
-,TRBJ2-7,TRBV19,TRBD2,TGTGCCAGTAGTATAAGCGGGAGCTCCTACGAGCAGTACTTC,CASSISGSSYEQYF
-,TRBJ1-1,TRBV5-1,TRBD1,TGCGCCAGCACCTTAGGACAGGGGGCGTCCCGGCTCGACACTGAAGCTTTCTTT,CASTLGQGASRLDTEAFF
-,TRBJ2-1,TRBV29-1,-,TGCAGCGTTGATGGTTTGGTCTACAATGAGCAGTTCTTC,CSVDGLVYNEQFF
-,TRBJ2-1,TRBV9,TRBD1,TGTGCCAGCAGCGTAGGAGGGGGCGCAAATGAGCAGTTCTTC,CASSVGGGANEQFF
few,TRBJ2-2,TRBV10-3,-,TGTGCCATCACAGGGGACACCGGGGAGCTGTTTTTT,CAITGDTGELFF
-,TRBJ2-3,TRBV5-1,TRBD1,TGCGCCAGCAGCTTGGAGGGGGCGGTGGGAACAGATACGCAGTATTTT,CASSLEGAVGTDTQYF
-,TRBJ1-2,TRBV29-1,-,TGCAGCACGCCCACACGGGACGGCCAGGGACCATTGAACAACTATGGCTACACCTTC,CSTPTRDGQGPLNNYGYTF
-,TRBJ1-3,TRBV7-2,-,TGTGCCAGCAGCTTAGTGGGGGGCGCGTACACCATATATTTT,CASSLVGGAYTIYF
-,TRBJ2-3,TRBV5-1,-,TGCGCCAGCAGCTTTTACCTGACCGGGGGTAGAGGCACAGATACGCAGTATTTT,CASSFYLTGGRGTDTQYF